Listed here are 5 T cell receptor beta chains from one sample, sequenced in a study of shared clonotypes between healthy human individuals. Generated by immunoSEQ multiplex PCR, the TCRdb table keeps only in-frame clones and is missing some. Of 2,500,000 or so clones in the sample, more than 90% were seen once. The specimen was naive CD4+ T cells sorted from blood. Indicated subset: CD45RA+ positively selected. The receptors originated from a man aged 18 to 29 in good health.

This clone was counted once. The same CDR3 can be traced to other DNA sequences in this sample. The chain joins TRBV5-1 to TRBJ2-7; a weak D match, TRBD1 (5 bases). This CDR3 spans 12 amino acids. Germline CDR1 and CDR2: SGHRS and YFSETQ. Trimming took off 4 bases at V and 4 bases at J, with 9 bases between the two ends. The CDR3 nucleotides read TGCGCCAGCAGCCTAACAGGTTACGAGCAGTACTTC. This codes for CASSLTGYEQYF.

J is TRBJ2-5 and V is TRBV5-1, with a weak D call TRBD1 (5 bases). The CDR3 has 15 amino acids. Germline V gene data show CDR1 as SGHRS and CDR2 as YFSETQ. V was trimmed by 0 bases and J by 2 bases, leaving 11 bases between them. The CDR3 loop reads CASSLDWGPQETQYF. The CDR3 nucleotides read TGCGCCAGCAGCTTGGATTGGGGCCCACAAGAGACCCAGTACTTC.

About this clone itself: In the same sample, other DNA sequences code for this CDR3. This chain connects TRBV5-1 to TRBJ2-2; unclear D gene. Germline V gives CDR1 SGHRS, CDR2 YFSETQ. The CDR3 is made up of 14 amino acids. Trimming stripped 0 bases from V and 2 bases from J, with 5 bases between. CDR3 amino acids: CASSLGANTGELFF. CDR3 nucleotide sequence: TGCGCCAGCAGCTTGGGAGCCAACACCGGGGAGCTGTTTTTT. The complete variable domain, with remaining parts taken from reference TRBV5-1 and TRBJ2-2, reads KAGVTQTPRYLIKTRGQQVTLSCSPISGHRSVSWYQQTPGQGLQFLFEYFSETQRNKGNFPGRFSGRQFSNSRSEMNVSTLELGDSALYLCASSLGANTGELFFGEGSRLTVL.

The chain's CDR3 is CASSQLGTAPLHF. The DNA for the CDR3 is TGTGCCAGCAGCCAGTTAGGGACAGCACCCCTCCACTTT. The chain uses TRBV14 and TRBJ1-6; the match to TRBD1 covers 7 bases. CDR1 and CDR2 (germline): SGHDN, FVKESK. The CDR3 is 13 amino acids. The trim removed 3 bases at V and 11 bases at J, leaving 4 bases unmatched.

The V gene is TRBV25-1, the J gene TRBJ2-2; 12 nucleotides match TRBD1. The V segment lost 3 bases and the J segment 5 bases; nucleotides outside the gene matches: 4. The CDR3 loop spans 16 amino acids. Germline V gene lookup returns CDR1 MGHDK and CDR2 SYGVNS. The CDR3: CASSDPGQGATGELFF. Written as DNA, the CDR3 is TGTGCCAGCAGTGACCCGGGACAGGGGGCGACCGGGGAGCTGTTTTTT.